The T cell receptor beta chain under discussion was sequenced for a study of blood T cell repertoires in COVID-19 (TCRdb year 2020). General notes on the study: Collaborator samples came from the United States, Italy and Spain and covered acute and convalescent phases of COVID-19. The prospective study material was composed of cDNA or gDNA derived from T cells, B-cell-depleted T cells, or PBMCs. The dataset comprised deeply sampled blood TCRbeta repertoires from subjects exposed to, actively infected with, or recovered from COVID-19. The repertoires were released in a freely available public database intended as a resource for research on the immune response to SARS-CoV-2. The samples were drawn from the first 160 participants of the ongoing ImmuneRACE study and from 1,254 subjects provided by 6 global collaborators. Sample metadata almost always included a de-identified subject ID, COVID-19 status, age in years and sex. Where HLA class I and class II types were available, the types were taken from metadata supplied by the sample provider, not from assay-based typing. Study-level results and caveats: Clinical and demographic metadata were provided uncurated, with the amount varying by source and participant.

In Seattle, one collaborating source enrolled patients while the infection was active and tracked those patients longitudinally over the course of disease. Whole blood was collected in K2EDTA tubes by collaborating institutions according to the institutions' own protocols. Collaborator samples were shipped for TCRbeta analysis as frozen whole blood, isolated PBMCs, or DNA extracted from either sample type. This clone was detected only once. Its antigen has not been determined. Qualities for individual bases were not recorded, and no much larger clone is one base off. The germline V gene sets CDR1 to SGHRS and CDR2 to YFSETQ. Trimming accounts for 2 bases at V and 10 bases at J, while the number of junction bases matched to no gene is 10. The CDR3 spans 15 residues, from the cysteine through the phenylalanine. Left in the record is the CDR3 DNA by itself, 45 bases read in frame from the first base.

TCRbeta CDR3 regions were amplified from genomic DNA using the immunoSEQ Assay, a bias-controlled multiplex PCR. The original pipeline was this. The number of nucleated cells in each sample was estimated by amplification of reference gene primers within the assay. To quantify the absolute abundance of each unique TCRbeta CDR3 rearrangement, sequence reads were collapsed and filtered. For each sample, productive Simpson clonality was calculated as the square root of Simpson's diversity index across productive rearrangements. TCRdb took over this immuneACCESS table, retaining in-frame rearrangements with V and J assigned. Such tables are incomplete; in checked studies, under half of the missing clones stem from an unresolved V gene, and the remainder is unexplained. Clonal size and the V and J genes are those of that table, whereas D and trimming came from the DNA. The sample yields about 230,000 clones; 90% were counted once. Clones ranked in the top ten supply approximately 2.5% of the sample.

Sequencing was done on a sample of peripheral blood. Here the chain combines TRBV5-1 and TRBJ2-5, with 11 bases aligning to TRBD1. The source is a man younger than 45 with COVID-19, enrolled during active disease. The CDR3 protein: CASSFPDRGRMDQYF. The nucleotide sequence is TGCGCCAGCAGCTTCCCGGACAGGGGGCGCATGGACCAGTACTTC. Reference TRBV5-1 and TRBJ2-5 proteins supply the regions before and after the CDR3; the full variable domain is: KAGVTQTPRYLIKTRGQQVTLSCSPISGHRSVSWYQQTPGQGLQFLFEYFSETQRNKGNFPGRFSGRQFSNSRSEMNVSTLELGDSALYLCASSFPDRGRMDQYFGPGTRLLVL.